This TCR beta chain is drawn from a study of T cell responses to AZD1222 COVID-19 vaccine. Study-wide results and caveats: The donor cohort was predominantly white British with a female majority, and clonal diversity may have been underestimated. Among those given AZD1222, only five to seven were seropositive at baseline. Spike-wide vaccine-associated CD4 TCRs dominated at 160-218 and 743-854. Unmutated regions of variants are reportedly targeted by nearly half of spike-specific TCRs.

The CDR3 runs 15 residues. After removal of 4 bases from V and 2 bases from J, the junction contained 6 bases not matched to a gene. Germline CDR1 reads SGDLS; CDR2 reads YYNGEE. With respect to this clone: Its specificity is unknown.

Method: immunoSEQ multiplex PCR; TCRdb's copy keeps in-frame clones and lacks some. The table has under 200,000 clones, 90% to 95% seen once. The sequence was collected from an adult who received the MenACWY meningococcal vaccine as a control. Specimen: peripheral blood, collected 28 days after the second dose of the MenACWY control vaccine. The chain couples TRBV9 to TRBJ2-7, with TRBD1 matching 10 bases. For the CDR3, the DNA is TGTGCCAGCAGCCCTGGGACAGGGGCCCCCTACGAGCAGTACTTC. Residues: CASSPGTGAPYEQYF. Based on the CDR3 plus reference TRBV9 and TRBJ2-7, the full variable domain is DSGVTQTPKHLITATGQRVTLRCSPRSGDLSVYWYQQSLDQGLQFLIQYYNGEERAKGNILERFSAQQFPDLHSELNLSSLELGDSALYFCASSPGTGAPYEQYFGPGTRLTVT.